Following are 25 T cell receptor beta chains from one sample sequenced in a study of T cells in Graves' hyperthyroidism and ophthalmopathy. Amplification of TCR beta CDR3 regions was performed using RNA transcripts as template. The primer set for the first-round RT-PCR of the TCR CDR3 was HTBI. TCRdb passed the multiplex PCR reads through MiXCR, listing each CDR3 protein once. The profile covers around 600,000 distinct CDR3 sequences, with about 14% appearing a single time and roughly 6.9% taken by the ten largest. Sequencing used blood. These receptors were taken from a woman between 18 and 29 years old with Graves' ophthalmopathy.

There are many counts of this clonotype. The chain employs TRBV30 and TRBJ1-6, with D unresolved. Trimming cost V 2 bases and J 7 bases, with 6 bases left between them. Germline CDR1 reads GTSNPN; CDR2 reads SVGIG (reference sequence). The CDR3 runs to 12 residues. CDR3 DNA: TGTGCCTGGAGTCCGCGGAATTCACCCCTCCACTTT. Protein product: CAWSPRNSPLHF. The full variable domain, rest sourced from reference TRBV30 and TRBJ1-6, is SQTIHQWPATLVQPVGSPLSLECTVEGTSNPNLYWYRQAAGRGLQLLFYSVGIGQISSEVPQNLSASRPQDRQFILSSKKLLLSDSGFYLCAWSPRNSPLHFGNGTRLTVT.

The V and J genes are TRBV19 and TRBJ1-1; maybe TRBD1 (5 bases). The ends were cut back, 5 bases at V and 6 bases at J, with 13 bases in the middle. The CDR3 is 13 residues long. Germline loops: CDR1 LNHDA, CDR2 SQIVND (reference sequence). CDR3 residues: CASSFQGGAEAFF. The CDR3, as DNA: TGTGCCAGTAGTTTCCAGGGAGGTGCTGAAGCTTTCTTT.

Many counts were recorded for this clonotype. The rearrangement links TRBV30 to TRBJ2-7; weak D call: TRBD1 (6 bases). CDR3 size: 15 residues. The V gene lost 3 bases and the J gene lost 3 bases, with 18 bases spanning the gap. The germline CDR1 and CDR2 sequences are GTSNPN and SVGIG (reference sequence). The DNA for the CDR3 is TGTGCCTGGAGCGAGGGGGTTGGGGAACTCTACGAGCAGTACTTC. Its protein is CAWSEGVGELYEQYF.

At least ten counts were recorded for this clonotype. The chain employs TRBV12-3 or TRBV12-4 and TRBJ1-1, with D possibly TRBD1 on 6 matching bases. This CDR3 region has 15 residues. The V and J ends lost 3 bases and 1 base respectively, with 12 bases between them. The CDR3 loop is CASSLWGQGNTEAFF. Here the CDR3 DNA reads TGTGCCAGCAGTTTGTGGGGGCAGGGGAACACTGAAGCTTTCTTT.

This clonotype was counted at least ten times. This chain links TRBV28 with TRBJ2-1; TRBD1 is a possible D gene (5 bases). This CDR3 comprises 16 residues. Trimming removed 1 base from V and 6 bases from J, with 16 bases in between. CDR1 MDHEN and CDR2 SYDVKM come from the germline V gene. The CDR3 loop reads CASSLLRRIGVNEQFF. The CDR3, as DNA: TGTGCCAGCAGTTTATTACGGCGGATAGGGGTCAATGAGCAGTTCTTC.

This clonotype has a count of ten or more. The chain is built from TRBV28 and TRBJ2-7; 10 nucleotides line up with TRBD2. Germline V CDR1 and CDR2: MDHEN, SYDVKM. This CDR3 is built from 13 residues. V shed 7 bases and J 1 base; nucleotides not matched to a gene: 1. CDR3 sequence reads: CASKAGGSYEQYF. The CDR3 nucleotides read TGTGCCAGCAAAGCGGGAGGGTCCTACGAGCAGTACTTC.

Many counts were recorded for this clonotype. The V and J genes are TRBV9 and TRBJ2-7; TRBD2 aligns across 9 bases. The CDR3 spans 15 residues. Germline loops: CDR1 SGDLS, CDR2 YYNGEE. After removal of 3 bases from V and 6 bases from J, the junction contained 10 bases not matched to a gene. CDR3 residues: CASSEGIAGVGEQYF. The CDR3 DNA reads TGTGCCAGCAGCGAGGGGATAGCGGGAGTGGGCGAGCAGTACTTC.

This clonotype was found many times. The chain joins TRBV12-3 or TRBV12-4 to TRBJ2-5, with 7 bases identical to TRBD1. This CDR3 spans 14 amino acids. Trimming cost V 8 bases and J 3 bases; bases outside gene matches: 9. CDR3: CASSTGLNKETQYF. CDR3 sequence (DNA): TGTGCCAGCTCGACAGGGCTTAATAAAGAGACCCAGTACTTC.

With regard to this clonotype: The junction shows a germline mismatch at one end, possibly a read error. This chain links TRBV7-2 with TRBJ2-3; TRBD1 agrees at 7 bases. Looked up from germline, CDR1 is SGHTA and CDR2 is FQGNSA. This CDR3 is 17 amino acids long. CDR3: CVSSPVEYQGGKDTQYF. CDR3 bases: TGTGTCAGCAGCCCGGTGGAGTACCAAGGGGGCAAAGATACGCAGTATTTT.

This clonotype was counted many times. V gene TRBV7-9 combines with J gene TRBJ2-7; 8 positions match TRBD1. Unmatched junction bases numbered 14, after V lost 4 bases and J lost 3 bases. The germline gives CDR1 SEHNR, CDR2 FQNEAQ (reference sequence). This CDR3 has 17 residues. In DNA form, the CDR3 reads TGTGCCAGCAGCTCCAATCACGGACAGGGACATCACTACGAGCAGTACTTC. Its protein product is CASSSNHGQGHHYEQYF.

A word on this clonotype: Being one base from a much bigger clone, this may be a read error. V and J are TRBV27 and TRBJ2-3, with D possibly matching TRBD2 (6 bases). Germline assignment: CDR1 MNHEY and CDR2 SMNVEV (reference sequence). There are 16 residues in the CDR3. Trimming took off 3 bases at V and 7 bases at J, with 20 bases between the two ends. CDR3 amino acids: CASSFSRGRRAYTQYF. CDR3 nucleotides: TGTGCCAGCAGTTTCTCACGTGGGAGGAGGGCATATACGCAGTATTTT.

This clonotype was detected many times. The chain has TRBV9 and TRBJ2-1; 8 nucleotides agree with TRBD2. The CDR3 sequence is 14 residues long. V lost 2 bases, J lost 6 bases, and 4 bases stayed unmatched. Germline V gene data show CDR1 as SGDLS and CDR2 as YYNGEE. CDR3 sequence: CASSVRLATNEQFF. In nucleotides, the CDR3 is TGTGCCAGCAGCGTCCGACTAGCGACCAATGAGCAGTTCTTC.

Remarks on this clonotype: Possible read error: a much larger clone is one base away. The chain uses TRBV11-1 and TRBJ1-2; D may be TRBD1 (5 bases). V shed 5 bases and J shed 4 bases, with 17 bases lying between them. This CDR3 region has 15 residues. CDR1 is SGHAT, CDR2 FQDESV, per germline (reference sequence). The CDR3 here is CASSQGGTVFYGYTF. The CDR3 bases are TGTGCCAGCAGCCAAGGCGGGACGGTCTTCTATGGCTACACCTTC.

This clonotype was recorded many times. The chain combines TRBV28 with TRBJ2-6; D gene unclear. The CDR3 is 12 amino acids. The germline CDR1 and CDR2 sequences are MDHEN and SYDVKM. The V end lost 6 bases, the J end lost 2 bases, and 2 bases lay between the germline ends. The CDR3 protein is CASSPGANVLTF. For the CDR3, the DNA is TGTGCCAGCAGCCCTGGGGCCAACGTCCTGACTTTC.

The rearrangement links TRBV19 to TRBJ2-3; 13 bases map to TRBD2. Germline V gene data show CDR1 as LNHDA and CDR2 as SQIVND (reference sequence). With 4 bases clipped from V and 2 bases from J, the junction kept 6 bases outside the gene matches. The CDR3 length is 17 residues. In DNA, the CDR3 is TGTGCCAGTAGTACCGGACTAGCGGGAGCCCCCACAGATACGCAGTATTTT. Amino acids: CASSTGLAGAPTDTQYF.

This clonotype was recorded at least ten times. The DNA of the CDR3 is TGTGCCAGCAGCCCCAAGGGATTCACAGATACGCAGTATTTT. As protein: CASSPKGFTDTQYF. The chain uses TRBV7-9 and TRBJ2-3; D not resolved. Trimming removed 5 bases at V and 2 bases at J, with 11 bases between. The germline V gene encodes CDR1 SEHNR and CDR2 FQNEAQ (reference sequence). CDR3 length: 14 residues.

This clonotype has ten or more counts. The V and J genes are TRBV12-3 or TRBV12-4 and TRBJ2-3; no clear D gene. V was cut by 1 base and J by 2 bases, with 4 bases left in between. The CDR3 contains 13 residues. Here the CDR3 reads CASSLEPTDTQYF. DNA for the CDR3: TGTGCCAGCAGTTTAGAGCCCACAGATACGCAGTATTTT.

The table lists this clonotype with many counts. The chain couples TRBV6-5 to TRBJ1-5; 8 bases fit TRBD1. Per the germline V gene, CDR1 is MNHEY and CDR2 is SVGAGI. The CDR3 covers 19 residues. Trimming removed 0 bases from V and 0 bases from J; junction bases left unmatched: 10. DNA for the CDR3: TGTGCCAGCAGTTACTCGATAGGGACAGGCTTCCATAGCAATCAGCCCCAGCATTTT. Protein product: CASSYSIGTGFHSNQPQHF.

This clonotype has ten or more counts. J is TRBJ2-7 and V is TRBV30, with D perhaps TRBD1 (5 bases). Trimming took 5 bases from V and 0 from J, leaving 11 bases between them. In germline, CDR1 is GTSNPN, CDR2 SVGIG (reference sequence). There are 13 residues in the CDR3. DNA of the CDR3: TGTGCCTGGTCTGCAGGGAACTCCTACGAGCAGTACTTC. Amino acid sequence: CAWSAGNSYEQYF.

This clonotype was observed a few times. The chain combines TRBV19 with TRBJ2-5; 8 positions match TRBD1. Germline CDR1 and CDR2: LNHDA and SQIVND (reference sequence). V was pared by 5 bases and J by 2 bases, with 4 bases of the junction left unmatched. This CDR3 comprises 14 residues. The CDR3 here is CASSLRTGQETQYF. The CDR3 DNA follows: TGTGCCAGTAGTCTCCGGACAGGGCAAGAGACCCAGTACTTC.

The table lists this clonotype with many counts. The chain combines TRBV27 with TRBJ2-2; no reliable D call. Trimming stripped 2 bases from V and 5 bases from J, with 6 bases between. The CDR3 consists of 13 residues. Germline V gene lookup returns CDR1 MNHEY and CDR2 SMNVEV (reference sequence). The chain's CDR3 is CASSLQQTGELFF. The CDR3 nucleotides read TGTGCCAGCAGTTTACAGCAAACCGGGGAGCTGTTTTTT.

The chain links TRBV6-1 to TRBJ2-7, with 8 positions matching TRBD2. V was pared by 8 bases and J by 3 bases, with 9 bases of the junction left unmatched. CDR3 length equals 14 residues. The germline V gene has CDR1 MNHNS and CDR2 SASEGT. The CDR3: CASERPGLDYEQYF. The CDR3 DNA reads TGTGCCAGCGAGAGGCCGGGACTAGACTACGAGCAGTACTTC.

This clonotype came up many times. The V gene is TRBV5-1, the J gene TRBJ1-5; D remains ambiguous. CDR1 SGHRS and CDR2 YFSETQ come from the germline V gene. The V end was cut by 4 bases, the J end by 4 bases, with 15 bases between. The CDR3 spans 15 residues. The CDR3 nucleotides are TGCGCCAGCAGCCTTTCCCCCATGGGTAATCAGCCCCAGCATTTT. Translation: CASSLSPMGNQPQHF.

The chain uses TRBV5-1 and TRBJ1-6; D ambiguous. The germline V gene has CDR1 SGHRS and CDR2 YFSETQ. The V end lost 0 bases, the J end lost 15 bases, and 16 bases lay between the germline ends. This CDR3 region has 14 residues. In nucleotides, the CDR3 is TGCGCCAGCAGCTTGGCCGCAGAGACGCTGAACCTCCACTTT. Translated: CASSLAAETLNLHF.

J is TRBJ2-7 and V is TRBV18; 9 nucleotides match TRBD2. CDR1 and CDR2 from the germline V gene are KGHSH and LQKENI. The CDR3 is 15 amino acids. Unmatched junction bases numbered 7, after V lost 0 bases and J lost 7 bases. CDR3 sequence reads: CASSPPGTSFDEQYF. The CDR3 DNA sequence: TGTGCCAGCTCACCACCCGGGACTAGCTTTGATGAGCAGTACTTC.